Following are 3 T cell receptor beta chains from one sample sequenced in a study of blood T cells in healthy people across ages (dated by TCRdb to between 2014 and 2016). The library was prepared using 5' RACE. TCRdb lists the instrument as Illumina HiSeq 2500. A second about 7 to 11 cycle PCR used a sample-barcoded 5' primer and a J-beta primer mix. TCRdb reprocessed the public reads (quality trimming at Q25 with fastp, clone calling with MiXCR) and kept in-frame beta chains. A single entry per CDR3 protein holds the most common genes and DNA from its merged rows. The sample table lists some 1.1 million distinct CDR3 sequences, more than 30% of them with a count of one. Jointly, the top ten make up 10% to 15% of the sample. Sequenced: blood. The source of these receptors is a man younger than 35 in good health.

The chain employs TRBV4-1 and TRBJ2-7; 7 bases map to TRBD1. The germline V gene has CDR1 MGHRA and CDR2 YSYEKL. The CDR3 runs to 15 residues. V gave up 2 bases and J gave up 6 bases; unmatched junction bases: 10. The CDR3 DNA is TGCGCCAGCAGCCAAAATCAGGACAGGACTGGCGAGCAGTACTTC. This sequence encodes CASSQNQDRTGEQYF.

CDR3 sequence reads: CASTRGTGNTIYF. The CDR3 DNA follows: TGTGCCAGCACCCGGGGGACTGGAAACACCATATATTTT. The rearrangement uses TRBV25-1 and TRBJ1-3; tentative D call: TRBD1 (5 bases). This CDR3 spans 13 amino acids. Germline V CDR1 and CDR2: MGHDK, SYGVNS. Deletions cut 7 bases from V and 2 bases from J, with 9 bases between.

The V and J genes are TRBV20-1 and TRBJ1-5; 10 bases line up with TRBD1. Trimming at V came to 7 bases and at J to 9 bases, leaving 15 bases not matched to a gene. The CDR3 is 15 amino acids. Looked up from germline, CDR1 is DFQATT and CDR2 is SNEGSKA (reference sequence). The CDR3 DNA reads as TGCAGTGTGCTCGAGACAGGGGGCGACTGGTGGCCCCAGCATTTT. Translation gives CSVLETGGDWWPQHF.